Listed below are T cell receptor beta chains from one sample, sequenced in a study of blood T cells in healthy people across ages. One entry per CDR3 protein, called by TCRdb with MiXCR from the 5' RACE reads. The sample records 700,000 to 850,000 distinct CDR3 sequences, roughly 34% being singletons. Sequenced input: blood. The receptors were gathered from a man between 18 and 35 years old in good health. Each CDR3 is given with its conserved first and last residue. Fields, in order: D gene, J gene, V gene, clone size, CDR3 DNA, CDR3 protein. D genes are given only for firm matches. Rows give clone size only sometimes, using once, few, many, or a class for an expanded clone.

>TRBD2|TRBJ2-5|TRBV4-3|many
TGCGCCAGCAGCCAGATCCCGCGGGGGAGCCAAGAGACCCAGTACTTC
CASSQIPRGSQETQYF
>-|TRBJ2-3|TRBV7-2|-
TGTGCCAGCAGAAGGGGACGGAGCACAGATACGCAGTATTTT
CASRRGRSTDTQYF
>-|TRBJ2-5|TRBV20-1|-
TGCAGTGCCGACAATGGCGGAGATCCCCAGGAGACCCAGTACTTC
CSADNGGDPQETQYF
>-|TRBJ2-5|TRBV7-2|-
TGTGCCAGCAGCTTAAGGCTAGCGAGAGAGACCCAGTACTTC
CASSLRLARETQYF
>-|TRBJ1-2|TRBV6-1|few
TGTGCCAGCAGACCCAGTTCGAACCTCGGGACCCCCAACTATGGCTACACCTTC
CASRPSSNLGTPNYGYTF
>-|TRBJ1-1|TRBV6-1|few
TGTGCCATTCTCCGGGGCACTGAAGCTTTCTTT
CAILRGTEAFF
>-|TRBJ2-1|TRBV5-4|many
TGTGCCAGCAGCTTGGGCTTGGCCAATGAGCAGTTCTTC
CASSLGLANEQFF
>-|TRBJ1-1|TRBV12-3/TRBV12-4|-
TGTGCCAGCAGCAGAGACGTTGAAGCTTTCTTT
CASSRDVEAFF
>-|TRBJ2-1|TRBV7-2|-
TGTGCCAGCAGCTTATCTCTCGGGACCTACAATGAGCAGTTCTTC
CASSLSLGTYNEQFF
>-|TRBJ2-7|TRBV5-1|many
TGCGCCAGCAGCGTCTCAGGAGGCTCAGGTTCGTACGAGCAGTACTTC
CASSVSGGSGSYEQYF
>-|TRBJ1-2|TRBV20-1|-
TGCAGTGCTAGTTTGGCAGGGTCTAACTATGGCTACACCTTC
CSASLAGSNYGYTF
>-|TRBJ1-3|TRBV12-3/TRBV12-4|few
TGTGCCAGCAGCAGACAATTCTCTGGAAACACCATATATTTT
CASSRQFSGNTIYF
>TRBD1|TRBJ1-6|TRBV20-1|-
TGCAGTGCCGGACAGGGCAATAATTCACCCCTCCACTTT
CSAGQGNNSPLHF
>-|TRBJ2-3|TRBV15|many
TGTGCCACCGGGCCGGGGCATTTTCCAGATACGCAGTATTTT
CATGPGHFPDTQYF
>TRBD1|TRBJ1-6|TRBV7-2|-
TGTGCCAGCAGCTCGGCTACAGGGGCCTATAATTCACCCCCCCACTTT
CASSSATGAYNSPPHF
>TRBD1|TRBJ2-3|TRBV28|-
TGTGCCAGAAGTCGACCGGGACAGGGAAAAGATACGCAGAATTTT
CARSRPGQGKDTQNF
>-|TRBJ2-7|TRBV10-3|few
TGTGCCATCACTAAGGGTAGCTCCTACGAGCAGTACTTC
CAITKGSSYEQYF
>-|TRBJ2-7|TRBV10-3|many
TGTGCCATCAGTGAACGGGGTGACGAGCAGTACTTC
CAISERGDEQYF
>TRBD1|TRBJ2-7|TRBV6-2/TRBV6-3|many
TGTGCCAGCAGTTCCAGGGGACAGGGCAGATTTTACGAGCAGTACTTC
CASSSRGQGRFYEQYF
>TRBD2|TRBJ2-1|TRBV30|few
TGTGCCTGGAGGCCATCGACTAGCGGGGGGCTAGATGAGCAGTTCTTC
CAWRPSTSGGLDEQFF
>TRBD1|TRBJ2-1|TRBV6-5|few
TGTGCCAGCAGTTACTCCGCCGGGACAGGGATATACAATGAGCAGTTCTTC
CASSYSAGTGIYNEQFF
>-|TRBJ2-3|TRBV6-2/TRBV6-3|-
TGTGCCAGCAGCTTCGACCCACCTAGCACAGATACGCAGTATTTT
CASSFDPPSTDTQYF
>TRBD2|TRBJ2-5|TRBV2|-
TGTGCCAGCAGTGGGGAGGGACTAAAGAAAGAGACCCAGTACTTC
CASSGEGLKKETQYF
>TRBD1|TRBJ2-5|TRBV12-3/TRBV12-4|few
TGTGCCAGCGGGGACAGGGGGGTCAATGAGCAGTACTTC
CASGDRGVNEQYF
>-|TRBJ1-1|TRBV4-1|-
TGCGCCAGCAGCCAAGGGCACCCGTCCGTCGGAGCTTTCTTT
CASSQGHPSVGAFF